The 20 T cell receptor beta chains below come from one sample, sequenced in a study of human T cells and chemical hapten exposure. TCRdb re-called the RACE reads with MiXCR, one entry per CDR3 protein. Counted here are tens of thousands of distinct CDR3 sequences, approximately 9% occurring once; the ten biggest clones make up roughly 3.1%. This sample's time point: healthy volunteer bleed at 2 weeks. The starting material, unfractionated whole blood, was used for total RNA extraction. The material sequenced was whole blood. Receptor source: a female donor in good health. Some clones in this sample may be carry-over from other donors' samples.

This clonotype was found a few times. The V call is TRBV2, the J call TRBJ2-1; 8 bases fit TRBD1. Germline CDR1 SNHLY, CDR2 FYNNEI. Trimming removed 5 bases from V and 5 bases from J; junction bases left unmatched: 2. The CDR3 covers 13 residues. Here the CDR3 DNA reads TGTGCCAGCAGTTGGGGACAGGACAATGAGCAGTTCTTC. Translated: CASSWGQDNEQFF.

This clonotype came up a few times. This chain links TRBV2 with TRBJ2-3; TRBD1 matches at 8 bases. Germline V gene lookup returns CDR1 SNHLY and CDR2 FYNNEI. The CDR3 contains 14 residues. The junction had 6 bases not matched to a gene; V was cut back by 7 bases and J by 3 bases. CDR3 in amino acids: CASTRGRGTDTQYF. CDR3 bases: TGTGCCAGCACCAGGGGGCGCGGTACAGATACGCAGTATTTT.

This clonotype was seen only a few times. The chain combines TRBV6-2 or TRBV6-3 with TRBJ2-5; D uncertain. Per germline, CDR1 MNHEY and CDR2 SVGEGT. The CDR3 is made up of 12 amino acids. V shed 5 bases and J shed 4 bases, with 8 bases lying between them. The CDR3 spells CASSRTGETQYF. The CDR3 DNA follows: TGTGCCAGCAGTCGGACGGGAGAGACCCAGTACTTC.

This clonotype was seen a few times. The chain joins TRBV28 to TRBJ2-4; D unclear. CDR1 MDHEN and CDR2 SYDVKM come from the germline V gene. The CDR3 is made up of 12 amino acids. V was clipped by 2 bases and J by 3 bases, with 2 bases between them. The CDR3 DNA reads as TGTGCCAGCAGTTTACACAAAAACATTCAGTACTTC. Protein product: CASSLHKNIQYF. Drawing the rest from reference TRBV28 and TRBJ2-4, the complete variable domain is DVKVTQSSRYLVKRTGEKVFLECVQDMDHENMFWYRQDPGLGLRLIYFSYDVKMKEKGDIPEGYSVSREKKERFSLILESASTNQTSMYLCASSLHKNIQYFGAGTRLSVL.

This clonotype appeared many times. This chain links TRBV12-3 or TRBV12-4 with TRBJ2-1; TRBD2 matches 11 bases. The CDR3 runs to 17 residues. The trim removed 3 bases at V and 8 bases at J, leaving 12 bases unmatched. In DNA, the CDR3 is TGTGCCAGCAGTTTCCTAGGACTAGCGGGTTTACGCGATGAGCAGTTCTTC. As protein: CASSFLGLAGLRDEQFF.

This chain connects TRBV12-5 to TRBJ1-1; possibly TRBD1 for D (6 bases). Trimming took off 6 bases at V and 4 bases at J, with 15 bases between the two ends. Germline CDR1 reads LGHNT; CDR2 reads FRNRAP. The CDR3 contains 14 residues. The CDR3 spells CASGLTGSGTEAFF. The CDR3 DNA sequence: TGTGCTAGTGGCCTCACAGGGTCGGGCACTGAAGCTTTCTTT.

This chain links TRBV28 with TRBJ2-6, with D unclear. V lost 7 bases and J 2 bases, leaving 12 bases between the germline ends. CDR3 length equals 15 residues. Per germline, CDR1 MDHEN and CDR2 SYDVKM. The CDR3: CASTSLVTGANVLTF. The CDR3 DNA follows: TGTGCCAGCACCTCCCTAGTGACTGGGGCCAACGTCCTGACTTTC.

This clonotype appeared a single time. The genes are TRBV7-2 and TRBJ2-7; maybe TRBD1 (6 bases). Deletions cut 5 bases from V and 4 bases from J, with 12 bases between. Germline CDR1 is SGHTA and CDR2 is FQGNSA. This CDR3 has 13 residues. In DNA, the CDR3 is TGTGCCAGCAGCCCAGGGGCGTTGTACGAGCAGTACTTC. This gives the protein CASSPGALYEQYF.

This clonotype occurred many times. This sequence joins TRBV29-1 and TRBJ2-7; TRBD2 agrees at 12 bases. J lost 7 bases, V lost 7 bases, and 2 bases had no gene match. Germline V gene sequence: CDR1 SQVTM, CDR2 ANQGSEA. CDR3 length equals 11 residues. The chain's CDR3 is CSAGLAGEQYF. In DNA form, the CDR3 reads TGCAGCGCCGGACTAGCGGGGGAGCAGTACTTC.

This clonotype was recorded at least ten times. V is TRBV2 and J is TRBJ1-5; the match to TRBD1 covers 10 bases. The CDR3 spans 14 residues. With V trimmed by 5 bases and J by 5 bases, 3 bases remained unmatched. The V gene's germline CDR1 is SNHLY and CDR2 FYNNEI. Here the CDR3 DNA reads TGTGCCAGCAGTCCGGACAGGGGGGATCAGCCCCAGCATTTT. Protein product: CASSPDRGDQPQHF.

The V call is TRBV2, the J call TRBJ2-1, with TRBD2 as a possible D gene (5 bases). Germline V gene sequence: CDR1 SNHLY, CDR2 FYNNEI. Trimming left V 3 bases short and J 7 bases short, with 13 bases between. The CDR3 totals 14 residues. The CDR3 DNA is TGTGCCAGCAGTGATTTCAGCGGAAGAAATGAGCAGTTCTTC. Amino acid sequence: CASSDFSGRNEQFF.

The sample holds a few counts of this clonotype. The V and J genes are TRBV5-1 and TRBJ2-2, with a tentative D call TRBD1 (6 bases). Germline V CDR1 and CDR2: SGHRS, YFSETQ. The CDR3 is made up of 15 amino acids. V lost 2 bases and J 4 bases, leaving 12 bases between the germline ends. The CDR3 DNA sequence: TGCGCCAGCAGCTTTCGGGACACACTCACCGGGGAGCTGTTTTTT. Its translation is CASSFRDTLTGELFF. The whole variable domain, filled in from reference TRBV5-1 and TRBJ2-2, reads KAGVTQTPRYLIKTRGQQVTLSCSPISGHRSVSWYQQTPGQGLQFLFEYFSETQRNKGNFPGRFSGRQFSNSRSEMNVSTLELGDSALYLCASSFRDTLTGELFFGEGSRLTVL.

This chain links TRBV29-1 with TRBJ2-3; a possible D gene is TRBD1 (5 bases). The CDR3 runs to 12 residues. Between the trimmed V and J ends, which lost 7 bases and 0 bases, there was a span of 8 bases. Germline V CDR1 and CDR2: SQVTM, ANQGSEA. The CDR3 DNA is TGCAGCGGTCAGGGAAGCACAGATACGCAGTATTTT. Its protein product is CSGQGSTDTQYF.

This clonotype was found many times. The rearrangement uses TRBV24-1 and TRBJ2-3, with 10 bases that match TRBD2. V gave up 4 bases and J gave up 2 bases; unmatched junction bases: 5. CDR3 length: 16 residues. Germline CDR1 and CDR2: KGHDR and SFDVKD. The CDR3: CATSEAGTSDTDTQYF. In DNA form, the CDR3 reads TGTGCCACCAGTGAAGCCGGGACTAGCGACACAGATACGCAGTATTTT.

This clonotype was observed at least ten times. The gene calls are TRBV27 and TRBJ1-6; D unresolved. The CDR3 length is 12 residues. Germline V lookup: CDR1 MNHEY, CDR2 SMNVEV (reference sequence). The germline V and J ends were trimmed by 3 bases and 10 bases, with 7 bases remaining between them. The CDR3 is CASSFRGSPLHF. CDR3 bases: TGTGCCAGCAGTTTTAGAGGATCACCCCTCCACTTT.

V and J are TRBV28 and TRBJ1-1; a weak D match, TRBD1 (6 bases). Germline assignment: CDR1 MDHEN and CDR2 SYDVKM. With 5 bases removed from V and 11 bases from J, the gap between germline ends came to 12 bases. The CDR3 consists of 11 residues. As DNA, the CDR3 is TGTGCCAGCAGTCAGGACAGAGGGGCTTTCTTT. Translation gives CASSQDRGAFF.

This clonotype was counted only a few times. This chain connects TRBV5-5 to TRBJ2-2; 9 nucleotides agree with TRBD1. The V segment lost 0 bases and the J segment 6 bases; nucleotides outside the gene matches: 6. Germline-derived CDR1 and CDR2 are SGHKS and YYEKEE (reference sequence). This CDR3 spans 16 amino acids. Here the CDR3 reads CASSLEDRGGAGELFF. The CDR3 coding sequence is TGTGCCAGCAGCTTGGAGGACAGGGGAGGCGCCGGGGAGCTGTTTTTT.

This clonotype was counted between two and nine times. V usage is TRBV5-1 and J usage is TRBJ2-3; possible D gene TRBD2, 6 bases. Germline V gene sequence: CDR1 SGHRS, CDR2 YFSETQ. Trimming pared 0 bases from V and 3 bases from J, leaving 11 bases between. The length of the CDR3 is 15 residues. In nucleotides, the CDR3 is TGCGCCAGCAGCTTGGATGGGGGGAAGACAGATACGCAGTATTTT. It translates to CASSLDGGKTDTQYF.

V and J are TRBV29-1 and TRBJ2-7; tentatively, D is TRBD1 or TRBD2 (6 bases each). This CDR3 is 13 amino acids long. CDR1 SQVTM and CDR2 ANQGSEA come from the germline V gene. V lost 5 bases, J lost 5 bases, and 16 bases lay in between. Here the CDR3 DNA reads TGCAGCGTTTACGGGGGCAAATCGGACGAGCAGTACTTC. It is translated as CSVYGGKSDEQYF.

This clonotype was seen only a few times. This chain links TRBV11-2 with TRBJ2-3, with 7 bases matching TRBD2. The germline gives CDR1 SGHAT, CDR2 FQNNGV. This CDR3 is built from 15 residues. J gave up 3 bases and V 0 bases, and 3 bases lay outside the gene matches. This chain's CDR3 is CASSLDRGGTDTQYF. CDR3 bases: TGTGCCAGCAGCTTAGATAGGGGAGGGACAGATACGCAGTATTTT.